Sequencing of this T cell receptor beta chain was carried out in a study of T cells after yellow fever vaccination. Overall study results and limits: A small share of clonotypes appeared in both CD4 and CD8 compartments.

The CDR3 loop spans 15 amino acids. Per the germline V gene, CDR1 is SEHNR and CDR2 is FQNEAQ (reference sequence). Trimming shortened V by 5 bases and J by 3 bases, and 16 bases separated the two germline ends. Synthesis of TCR cDNA relied on 5'RACE template switching, which attached a universal primer site and UMIs. Each CDR3 protein is one row after TCRdb ran MiXCR on the 5' RACE reads. The sample shows some 110,000 distinct CDR3 sequences, about 7.2% of them seen only once. This clonotype was seen ten or more times. Its specificity is unknown. This receptor was taken from a man aged 18 to 30 who received the YFV17D yellow fever vaccine. The chain couples TRBV7-9 to TRBJ1-1; TRBD1 is a possible D gene (5 bases). This sample comprised CD4+ T cells sorted from PBMCs, obtained roughly 46 days after the first yellow fever vaccination. The CDR3 DNA sequence: TGTGCCAGCAGCGAGGGCAGGGACGGGTACACTGAAGCTTTCTTT. Its protein product is CASSEGRDGYTEAFF.